This T cell receptor beta chain came from a study of tissue T cells after allogeneic stem cell transplantation. The time point here: mouse harvest day 7 after allogeneic transplant. Mouse grafts combined 10^7 T-cell-depleted bone marrow cells with 10^6 splenic CD5+ T cells. The assay was immunoSEQ multiplex PCR, and TCRdb's table has in-frame clones only and misses some. Among 8,000 to 8,500 clones listed, around 40% were seen once. A note on this clone: Its antigen is not known. The gene symbols are mouse symbols. From the germline J gene comes the end of the CDR3, since the read stops 1 residue before it.

The CDR3 is 14 amino acids. Trimming took 4 bases from V and 0 from J, leaving 8 bases between them. Looked up from germline, CDR1 is NSQYPW and CDR2 is LRSPGD (reference sequence). Study observations and caveats: The patient cohort was small and clinically heterogeneous, with limited sampling depth.

The genes are TRBV1 and TRBJ2-4, with a possible D match to TRBD1 (6 bases). This clonotype originated in a female BALB/c mouse given C57BL/6 T cells with graft-versus-host disease after an allogeneic hematopoietic cell transplant. The sequencing input was skin. The covered CDR3 bases are TGCACCTGCAGTGGGGGACAAAGTCAAAACACCTTGTAC. The encoded protein is CTCSGGQSQNTLY. The entire CDR3 is CTCSGGQSQNTLYF. The full variable domain, its missing parts supplied by reference TRBV1 and TRBJ2-4, is VTLLEQNPRWRLVPRGQAVNLRCILKNSQYPWMSWYQQDLQKQLQWLFTLRSPGDKEVKSLPGADYLATRVTDTELRLQVANMSQGRTLYCTCSGGQSQNTLYFGAGTRLSVL.